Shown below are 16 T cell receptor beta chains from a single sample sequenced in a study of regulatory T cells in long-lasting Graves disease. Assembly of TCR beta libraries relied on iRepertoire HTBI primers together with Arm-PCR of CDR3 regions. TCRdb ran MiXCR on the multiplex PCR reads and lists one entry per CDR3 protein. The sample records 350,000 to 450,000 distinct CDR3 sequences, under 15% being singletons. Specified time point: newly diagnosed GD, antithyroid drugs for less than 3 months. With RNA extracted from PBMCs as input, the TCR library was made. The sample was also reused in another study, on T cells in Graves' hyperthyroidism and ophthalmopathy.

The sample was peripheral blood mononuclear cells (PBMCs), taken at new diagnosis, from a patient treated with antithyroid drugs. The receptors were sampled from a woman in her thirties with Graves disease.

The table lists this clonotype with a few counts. The CDR3 spells CASSMLAGTFGQQFF. The CDR3 DNA sequence: TGTGCCAGTAGTATGCTAGCGGGTACCTTCGGGCAGCAGTTCTTC. The genes are TRBV19 and TRBJ2-1, with TRBD2 matching 8 bases. The J segment lost 11 bases and the V segment lost 3 bases, leaving 12 bases of the junction unmatched. The CDR3 runs 15 residues. Germline assignment: CDR1 LNHDA and CDR2 SQIVND (reference sequence).

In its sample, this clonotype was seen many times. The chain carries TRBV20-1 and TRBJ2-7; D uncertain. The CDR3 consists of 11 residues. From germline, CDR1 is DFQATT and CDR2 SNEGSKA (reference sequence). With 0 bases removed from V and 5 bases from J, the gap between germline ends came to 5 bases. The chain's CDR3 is CSARDVHEQYF. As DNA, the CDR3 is TGCAGTGCTAGAGACGTCCACGAGCAGTACTTC.

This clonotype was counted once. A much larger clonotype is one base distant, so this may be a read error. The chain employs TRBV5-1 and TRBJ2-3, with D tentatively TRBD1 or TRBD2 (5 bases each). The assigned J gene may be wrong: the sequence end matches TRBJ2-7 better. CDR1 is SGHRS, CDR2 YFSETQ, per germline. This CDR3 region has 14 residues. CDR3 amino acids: CASSLEGTPGEQYF. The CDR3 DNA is TGCGCCAGCAGCTTGGAAGGGACGCCTGGTGAGCAGTACTTC.

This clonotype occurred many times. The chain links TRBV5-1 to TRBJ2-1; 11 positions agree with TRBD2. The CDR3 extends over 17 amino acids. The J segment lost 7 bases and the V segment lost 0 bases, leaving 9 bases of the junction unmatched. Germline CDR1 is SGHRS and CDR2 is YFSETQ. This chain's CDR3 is CASSLEVAGGRRNEQFF. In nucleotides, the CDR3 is TGCGCCAGCAGCTTGGAGGTAGCGGGAGGGCGCCGAAATGAGCAGTTCTTC.

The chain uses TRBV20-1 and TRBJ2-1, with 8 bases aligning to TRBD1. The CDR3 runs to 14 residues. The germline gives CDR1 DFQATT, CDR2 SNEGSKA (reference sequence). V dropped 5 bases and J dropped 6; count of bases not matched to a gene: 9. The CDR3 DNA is TGCAGTGCTCAGACAGGGGCATCGGGCAATGAGCAGTTCTTC. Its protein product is CSAQTGASGNEQFF.

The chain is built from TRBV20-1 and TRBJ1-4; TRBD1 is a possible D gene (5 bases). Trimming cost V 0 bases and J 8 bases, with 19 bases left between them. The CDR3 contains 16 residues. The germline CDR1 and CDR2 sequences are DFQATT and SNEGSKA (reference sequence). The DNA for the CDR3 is TGCAGTGCTAGAGATTGGGGCGGAGGGGCAGGGGAAAAACTGTTTTTT. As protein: CSARDWGGGAGEKLFF.

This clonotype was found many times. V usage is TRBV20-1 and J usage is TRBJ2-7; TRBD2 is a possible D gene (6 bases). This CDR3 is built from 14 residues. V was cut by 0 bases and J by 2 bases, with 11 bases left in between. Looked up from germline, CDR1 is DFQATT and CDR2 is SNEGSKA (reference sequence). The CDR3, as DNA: TGCAGTGCTAGAGATCGGGGGAGCACCTACGAGCAGTACTTC. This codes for CSARDRGSTYEQYF.

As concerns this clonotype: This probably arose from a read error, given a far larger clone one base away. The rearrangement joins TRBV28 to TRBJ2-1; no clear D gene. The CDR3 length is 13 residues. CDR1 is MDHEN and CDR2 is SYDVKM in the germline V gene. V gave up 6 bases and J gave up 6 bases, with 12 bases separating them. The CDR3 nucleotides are TGTGCCAGCAGCCAAACTATGGTCAATGAGCAGTTCTTC. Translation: CASSQTMVNEQFF.

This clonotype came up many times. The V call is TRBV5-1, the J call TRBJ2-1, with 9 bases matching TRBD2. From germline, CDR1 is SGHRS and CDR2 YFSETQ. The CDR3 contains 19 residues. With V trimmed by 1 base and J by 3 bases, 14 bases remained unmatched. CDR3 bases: TGCGCCAGCAGCTTGTGGGGTAGCGGGAGTTTCCCAGGCTACAATGAGCAGTTCTTC. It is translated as CASSLWGSGSFPGYNEQFF. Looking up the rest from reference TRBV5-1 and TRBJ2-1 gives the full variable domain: KAGVTQTPRYLIKTRGQQVTLSCSPISGHRSVSWYQQTPGQGLQFLFEYFSETQRNKGNFPGRFSGRQFSNSRSEMNVSTLELGDSALYLCASSLWGSGSFPGYNEQFFGPGTRLTVL.

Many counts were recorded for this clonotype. For the CDR3, the DNA is TGTGCCAGCAGGGCTCCGTACCAAGAGACCCAGTACTTC. Protein sequence: CASRAPYQETQYF. The chain employs TRBV27 and TRBJ2-5; D ambiguous. This CDR3 region has 13 residues. Per the germline V gene, CDR1 is MNHEY and CDR2 is SMNVEV (reference sequence). The V end was cut by 6 bases, the J end by 0 bases, with 8 bases between.

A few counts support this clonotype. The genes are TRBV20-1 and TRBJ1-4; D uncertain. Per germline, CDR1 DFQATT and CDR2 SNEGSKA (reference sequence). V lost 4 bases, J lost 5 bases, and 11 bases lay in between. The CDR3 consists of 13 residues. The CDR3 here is CSAIRTHNEKLFF. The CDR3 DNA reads TGCAGTGCTATCCGGACCCACAATGAAAAACTGTTTTTT.

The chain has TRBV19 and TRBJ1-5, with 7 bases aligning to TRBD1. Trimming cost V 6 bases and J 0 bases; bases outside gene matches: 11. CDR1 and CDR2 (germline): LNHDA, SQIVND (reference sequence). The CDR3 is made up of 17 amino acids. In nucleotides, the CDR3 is TGTGCCAGTAGCCCAAAGAGACAGGGCAATAGCAATCAGCCCCAGCATTTT. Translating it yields CASSPKRQGNSNQPQHF.

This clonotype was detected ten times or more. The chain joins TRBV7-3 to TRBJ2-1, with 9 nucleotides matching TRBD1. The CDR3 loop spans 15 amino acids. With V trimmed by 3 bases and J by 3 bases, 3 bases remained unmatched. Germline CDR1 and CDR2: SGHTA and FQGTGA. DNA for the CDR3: TGTGCCAGCAGCTTGGGACAGGGATTCTACAATGAGCAGTTCTTC. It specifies CASSLGQGFYNEQFF.

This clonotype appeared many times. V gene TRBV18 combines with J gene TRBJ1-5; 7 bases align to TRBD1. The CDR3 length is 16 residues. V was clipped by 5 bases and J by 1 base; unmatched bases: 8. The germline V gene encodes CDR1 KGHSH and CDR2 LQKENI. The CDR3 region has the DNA TGTGCCAGCTCAACGACTAGACAGGGAAGCAATCAGCCCCAGCATTTT. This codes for CASSTTRQGSNQPQHF.

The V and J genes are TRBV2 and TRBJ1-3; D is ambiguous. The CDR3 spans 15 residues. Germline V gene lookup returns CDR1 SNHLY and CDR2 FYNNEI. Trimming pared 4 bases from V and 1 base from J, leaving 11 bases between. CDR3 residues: CASSGVGRSGNTIYF. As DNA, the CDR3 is TGTGCCAGCAGTGGTGTGGGCAGGTCTGGAAACACCATATATTTT. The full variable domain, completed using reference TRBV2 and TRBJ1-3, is EPEVTQTPSHQVTQMGQEVILRCVPISNHLYFYWYRQILGQKVEFLVSFYNNEISEKSEIFDDQFSVERPDGSNFTLKIRSTKLEDSAMYFCASSGVGRSGNTIYFGEGSWLTVV.

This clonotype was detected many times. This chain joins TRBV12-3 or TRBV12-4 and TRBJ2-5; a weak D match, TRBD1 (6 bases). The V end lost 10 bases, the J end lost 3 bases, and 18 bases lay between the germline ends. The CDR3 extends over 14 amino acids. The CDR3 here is CATNDRTVKETQYF. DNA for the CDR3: TGTGCCACCAACGACAGGACCGTGAAAGAGACCCAGTACTTC.